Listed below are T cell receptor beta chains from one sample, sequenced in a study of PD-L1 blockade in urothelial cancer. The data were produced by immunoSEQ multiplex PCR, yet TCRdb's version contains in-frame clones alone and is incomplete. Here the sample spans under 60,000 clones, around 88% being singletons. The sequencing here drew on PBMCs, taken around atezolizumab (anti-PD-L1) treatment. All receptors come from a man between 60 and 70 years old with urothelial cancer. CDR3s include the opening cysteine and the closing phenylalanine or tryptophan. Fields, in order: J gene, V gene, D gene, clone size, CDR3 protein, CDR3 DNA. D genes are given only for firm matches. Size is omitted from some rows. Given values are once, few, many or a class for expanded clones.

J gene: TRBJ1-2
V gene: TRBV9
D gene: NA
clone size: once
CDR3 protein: CASTPEGSYGYTF
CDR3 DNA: TGTGCCAGCACTCCAGAGGGAAGCTATGGCTACACCTTC

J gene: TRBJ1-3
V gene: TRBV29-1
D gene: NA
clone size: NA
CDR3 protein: CSGQDSGNTIYF
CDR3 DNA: TGCAGCGGACAGGACTCTGGAAACACCATATATTTT

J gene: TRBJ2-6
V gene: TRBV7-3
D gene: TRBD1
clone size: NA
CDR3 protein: CASSAGQGVGGANVLTF
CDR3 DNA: TGTGCCAGCAGCGCAGGACAGGGCGTGGGTGGGGCCAACGTCCTGACTTTC

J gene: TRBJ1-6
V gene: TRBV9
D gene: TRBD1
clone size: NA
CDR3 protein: CATHPGQGNSPLHF
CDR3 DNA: TGTGCCACTCACCCGGGACAGGGTAATTCACCCCTCCACTTT

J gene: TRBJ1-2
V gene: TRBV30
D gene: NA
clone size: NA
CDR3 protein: CAWSGGTPYNGYTF
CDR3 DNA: TGTGCCTGGAGCGGGGGAACCCCCTATAATGGCTACACCTTC

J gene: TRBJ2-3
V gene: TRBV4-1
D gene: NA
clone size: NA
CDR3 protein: CASSFLLSTDTQYF
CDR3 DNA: TGCGCCAGCAGTTTCCTTTTGAGCACAGATACGCAGTATTTT

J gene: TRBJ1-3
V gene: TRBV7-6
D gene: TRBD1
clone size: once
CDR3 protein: CASSLAQGAGNTIYF
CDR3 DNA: TGTGCCAGCAGCTTAGCGCAGGGGGCTGGAAACACCATATATTTT

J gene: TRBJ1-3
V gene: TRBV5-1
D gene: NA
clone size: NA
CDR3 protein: CASSPPSSGAGNTIYF
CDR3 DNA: TGCGCCAGCAGCCCCCCAAGCTCGGGGGCTGGAAACACCATATATTTT

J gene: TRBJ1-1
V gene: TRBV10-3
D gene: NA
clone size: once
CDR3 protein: CAISESIPGLTEAFF
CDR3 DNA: TGTGCCATCAGTGAGTCGATCCCAGGGCTCACTGAAGCTTTCTTT

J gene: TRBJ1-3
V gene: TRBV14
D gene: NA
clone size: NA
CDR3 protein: CASSPRVAGNTIYF
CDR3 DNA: TGTGCCAGCAGCCCCAGGGTTGCTGGAAACACCATATATTTT

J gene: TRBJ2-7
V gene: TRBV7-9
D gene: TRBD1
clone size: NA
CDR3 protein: CASTNPRQGITYEQYF
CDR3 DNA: TGTGCCAGCACCAATCCCAGACAGGGAATAACCTACGAGCAGTACTTC

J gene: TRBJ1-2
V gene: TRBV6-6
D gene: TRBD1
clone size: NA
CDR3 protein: CASSFRQGDIYGYTF
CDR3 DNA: TGTGCCAGCAGTTTTCGACAGGGGGATATCTATGGCTACACCTTC

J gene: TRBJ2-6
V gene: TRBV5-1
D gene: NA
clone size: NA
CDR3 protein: CASSLEGGWTSGANVLTF
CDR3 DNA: TGCGCCAGCAGCTTGGAGGGGGGGTGGACCTCTGGGGCCAACGTCCTGACTTTC

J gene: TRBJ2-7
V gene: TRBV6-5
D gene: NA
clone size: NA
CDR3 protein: CASRDAVEQYF
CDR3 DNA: TGTGCCAGCAGAGACGCGGTCGAGCAGTACTTC

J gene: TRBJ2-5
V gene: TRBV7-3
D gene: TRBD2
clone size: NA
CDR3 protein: CASSPGRRGGETQYF
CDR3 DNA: TGTGCCAGCAGCCCCGGTCGACGGGGGGGAGAGACCCAGTACTTC

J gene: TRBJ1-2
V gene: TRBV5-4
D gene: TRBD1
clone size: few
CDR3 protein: CASREQGQGDYGYTF
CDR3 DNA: TGTGCCAGCAGGGAACAAGGACAGGGTGACTATGGCTACACCTTC

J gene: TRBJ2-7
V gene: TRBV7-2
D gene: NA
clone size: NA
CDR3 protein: CASSLGGAGAYEQYF
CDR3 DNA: TGTGCCAGCAGCTTAGGGGGGGCGGGGGCCTACGAGCAGTACTTC

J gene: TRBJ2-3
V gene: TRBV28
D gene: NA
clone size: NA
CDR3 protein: CASSLSTRKSRTDTQYF
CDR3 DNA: TGTGCCAGCAGTTTATCCACGAGAAAGTCGAGGACAGATACGCAGTATTTT

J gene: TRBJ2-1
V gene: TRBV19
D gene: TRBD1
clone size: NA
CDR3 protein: CASSWTGGAYNEQFF
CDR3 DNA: TGTGCCAGTAGCTGGACAGGGGGAGCCTACAATGAGCAGTTCTTC

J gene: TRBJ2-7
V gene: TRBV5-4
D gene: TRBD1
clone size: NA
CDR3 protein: CASSPGQGAYEQYF
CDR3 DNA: TGTGCCAGCAGCCCGGGACAGGGGGCTTACGAGCAGTACTTC

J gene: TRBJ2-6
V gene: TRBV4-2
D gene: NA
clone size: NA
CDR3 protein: CASSLQGPTGSGANVLTF
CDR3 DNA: TGTGCCAGCAGCCTCCAGGGTCCCACAGGGTCTGGGGCCAACGTCCTGACTTTC

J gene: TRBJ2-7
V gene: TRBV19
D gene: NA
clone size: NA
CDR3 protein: CASSIRGSTVYEQYF
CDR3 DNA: TGTGCCAGTAGTATTCGGGGGTCCACCGTCTACGAGCAGTACTTC

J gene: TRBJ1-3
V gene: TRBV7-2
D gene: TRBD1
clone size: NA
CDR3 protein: CASSSSPGQGNTIYF
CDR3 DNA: TGTGCCAGCAGCTCCTCACCGGGACAGGGAAACACCATATATTTT

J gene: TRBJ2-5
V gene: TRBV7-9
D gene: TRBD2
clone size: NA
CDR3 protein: CASSLATAGGYQETQYF
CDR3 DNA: TGTGCCAGCAGCTTAGCTACAGCGGGGGGATACCAAGAGACCCAGTACTTC

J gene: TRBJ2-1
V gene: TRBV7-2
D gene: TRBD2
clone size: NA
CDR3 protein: CASSLVVAGDNEQFF
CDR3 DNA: TGTGCCAGCAGCTTAGTTGTAGCGGGGGACAATGAGCAGTTCTTC

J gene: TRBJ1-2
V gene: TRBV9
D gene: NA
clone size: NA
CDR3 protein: CASSSENFGYTF
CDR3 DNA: TGTGCCAGCAGCTCAGAAAATTTTGGCTACACCTTC

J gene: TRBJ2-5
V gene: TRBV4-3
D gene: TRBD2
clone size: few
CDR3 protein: CASSQVSLAGGQETQYF
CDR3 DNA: TGCGCCAGCAGCCAAGTATCCCTAGCGGGGGGGCAGGAGACCCAGTACTTC

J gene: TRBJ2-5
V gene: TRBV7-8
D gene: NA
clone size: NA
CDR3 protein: CASLPPGSQETQYF
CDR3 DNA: TGTGCCAGCCTACCACCGGGTTCCCAAGAGACCCAGTACTTC

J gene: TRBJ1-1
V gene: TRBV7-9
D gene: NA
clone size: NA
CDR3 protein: CASSSTQLSQILMNTEAFF
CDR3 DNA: TGTGCCAGCAGCTCAACCCAGCTTAGCCAAATTCTAATGAACACTGAAGCTTTCTTT

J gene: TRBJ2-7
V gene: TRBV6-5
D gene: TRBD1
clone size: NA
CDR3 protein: CASTRTGVIGYEQYF
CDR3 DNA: TGTGCCAGCACCAGAACAGGGGTTATTGGGTACGAGCAGTACTTC

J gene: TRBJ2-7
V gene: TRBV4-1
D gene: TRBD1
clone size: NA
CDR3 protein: CASSRPGQGDEQYF
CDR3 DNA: TGCGCCAGCAGCCGTCCGGGACAGGGTGACGAGCAGTACTTC

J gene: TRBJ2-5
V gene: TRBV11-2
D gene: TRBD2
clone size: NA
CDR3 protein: CASSHGLAGGPETQYF
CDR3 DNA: TGTGCCAGCAGCCATGGACTAGCGGGGGGGCCAGAGACCCAGTACTTC

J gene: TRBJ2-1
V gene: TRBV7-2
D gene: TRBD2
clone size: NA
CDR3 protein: CASSLRGGLYNEQFF
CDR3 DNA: TGTGCCAGCAGCTTACGCGGGGGACTCTACAATGAGCAGTTCTTC

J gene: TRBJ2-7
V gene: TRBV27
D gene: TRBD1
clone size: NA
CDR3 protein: CASSFNGQGTSYEQYF
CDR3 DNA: TGTGCCAGCAGTTTTAATGGACAGGGTACCTCCTACGAGCAGTACTTC

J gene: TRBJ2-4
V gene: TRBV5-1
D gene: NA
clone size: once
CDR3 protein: CASSLDSFENIQYF
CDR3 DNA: TGCGCCAGCAGCTTGGACAGTTTTGAAAACATTCAGTACTTC

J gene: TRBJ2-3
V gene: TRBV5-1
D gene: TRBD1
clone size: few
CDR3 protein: CASSPGTGALDTQYF
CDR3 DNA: TGCGCCAGCAGTCCTGGGACAGGTGCTTTAGATACGCAGTATTTT

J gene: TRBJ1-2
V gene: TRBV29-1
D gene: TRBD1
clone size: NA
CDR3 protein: CSLLDRDGYTF
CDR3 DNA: TGCAGCCTTTTAGACAGGGATGGCTACACCTTC

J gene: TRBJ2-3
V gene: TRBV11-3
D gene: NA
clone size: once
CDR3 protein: CASSSYRDPDTQYF
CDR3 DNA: TGTGCCAGCAGCTCTTACAGGGACCCAGATACGCAGTATTTT

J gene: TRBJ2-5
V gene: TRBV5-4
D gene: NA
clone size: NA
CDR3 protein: CASRSRLGAQETQYF
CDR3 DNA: TGTGCCAGCCGATCTCGACTGGGGGCTCAAGAGACCCAGTACTTC

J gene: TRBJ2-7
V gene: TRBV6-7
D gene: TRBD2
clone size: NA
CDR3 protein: CASSSGASYEQYF
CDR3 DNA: TGTGCCAGCAGTAGCGGGGCCTCCTACGAGCAGTACTTC

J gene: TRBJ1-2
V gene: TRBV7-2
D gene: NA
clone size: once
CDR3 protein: CASSPGGYGYTF
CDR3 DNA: TGTGCCAGCAGCCCGGGGGGCTATGGCTACACCTTC

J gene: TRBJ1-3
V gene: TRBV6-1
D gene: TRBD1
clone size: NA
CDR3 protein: CASREDRSPGNTIYF
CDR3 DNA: TGTGCCAGCAGAGAGGACAGGAGCCCTGGAAACACCATATATTTT

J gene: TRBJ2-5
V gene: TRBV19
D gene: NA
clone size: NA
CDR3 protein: CASSIALAEETQYF
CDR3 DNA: TGTGCCAGTAGTATAGCATTAGCGGAAGAGACCCAGTACTTC

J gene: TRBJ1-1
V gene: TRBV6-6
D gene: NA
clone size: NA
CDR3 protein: CASSPDSTYTEAFF
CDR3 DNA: TGTGCCAGCAGCCCGGACTCGACATACACTGAAGCTTTCTTT

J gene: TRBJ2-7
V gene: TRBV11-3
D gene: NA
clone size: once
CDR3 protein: CASSSTGPEQYF
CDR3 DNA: TGTGCCAGCAGCTCTACAGGGCCCGAGCAGTACTTC

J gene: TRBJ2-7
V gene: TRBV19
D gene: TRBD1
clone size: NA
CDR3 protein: CASRRDSASSYEQYF
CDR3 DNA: TGTGCCAGTAGACGGGACAGCGCGAGCTCCTACGAGCAGTACTTC

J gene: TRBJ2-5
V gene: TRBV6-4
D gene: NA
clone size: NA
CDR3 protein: CASSDRQGGTQYF
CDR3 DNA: TGTGCCAGCAGTGACCGGCAGGGTGGGACCCAGTACTTC

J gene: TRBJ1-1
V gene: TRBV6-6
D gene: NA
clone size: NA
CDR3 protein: CASSYSGQPEAFF
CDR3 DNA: TGTGCCAGCAGTTACTCCGGACAGCCTGAAGCTTTCTTT

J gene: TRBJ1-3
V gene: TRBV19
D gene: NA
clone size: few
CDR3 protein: CASSIYPTGDGNTIYF
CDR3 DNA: TGTGCCAGTAGTATATACCCGACGGGGGATGGAAACACCATATATTTT

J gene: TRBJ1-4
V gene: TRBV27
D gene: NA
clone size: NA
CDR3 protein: CASQGHGTTNEKLFF
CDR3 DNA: TGTGCCAGCCAAGGCCACGGGACAACTAATGAAAAACTGTTTTTT

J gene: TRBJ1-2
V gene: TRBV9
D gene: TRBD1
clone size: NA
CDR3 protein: CASSQQYRGGGYTF
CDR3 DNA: TGTGCCAGCAGCCAACAGTACAGGGGGGGTGGCTACACCTTC

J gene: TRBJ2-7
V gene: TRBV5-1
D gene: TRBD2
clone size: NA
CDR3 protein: CASKRTSGYSYEQYF
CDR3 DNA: TGCGCCAGCAAAAGGACTAGCGGGTACTCCTACGAGCAGTACTTC

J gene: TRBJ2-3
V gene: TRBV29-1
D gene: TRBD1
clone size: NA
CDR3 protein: CSARTGHTITGDTQYF
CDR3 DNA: TGCAGCGCCAGGACAGGGCATACCATAACGGGGGATACGCAGTATTTT

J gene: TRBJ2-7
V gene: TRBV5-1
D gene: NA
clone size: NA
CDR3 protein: CASSDGTATYEQYF
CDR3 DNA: TGCGCCAGCAGCGACGGGACTGCCACCTACGAGCAGTACTTC

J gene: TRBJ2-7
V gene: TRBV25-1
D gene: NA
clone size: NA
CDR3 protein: CASSEPGYEQYF
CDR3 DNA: TGTGCCAGCAGTGAACCGGGCTACGAGCAGTACTTC

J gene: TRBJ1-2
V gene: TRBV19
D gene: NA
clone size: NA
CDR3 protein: CASRPQGANYGYTF
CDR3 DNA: TGTGCCAGTAGGCCACAGGGAGCTAACTATGGCTACACCTTC

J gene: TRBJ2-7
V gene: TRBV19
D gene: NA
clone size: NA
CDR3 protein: CASSRDWSYEQYF
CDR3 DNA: TGTGCCAGTAGTCGGGACTGGTCCTACGAGCAGTACTTC

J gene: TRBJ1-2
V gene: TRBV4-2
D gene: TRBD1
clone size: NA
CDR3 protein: CASSRVKTGTGGIGYTF
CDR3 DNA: TGTGCCAGCAGCCGAGTTAAAACCGGGACAGGGGGCATTGGCTACACCTTC

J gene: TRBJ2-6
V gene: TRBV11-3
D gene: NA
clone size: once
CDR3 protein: CASSLDEVANVLTF
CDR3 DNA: TGTGCCAGCAGCTTAGACGAGGTGGCCAACGTCCTGACTTTC

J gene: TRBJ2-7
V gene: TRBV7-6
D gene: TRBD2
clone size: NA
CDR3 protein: CASSLDSGEHTYEQYF
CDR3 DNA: TGTGCCAGCAGTTTGGATAGCGGGGAGCATACCTACGAGCAGTACTTC